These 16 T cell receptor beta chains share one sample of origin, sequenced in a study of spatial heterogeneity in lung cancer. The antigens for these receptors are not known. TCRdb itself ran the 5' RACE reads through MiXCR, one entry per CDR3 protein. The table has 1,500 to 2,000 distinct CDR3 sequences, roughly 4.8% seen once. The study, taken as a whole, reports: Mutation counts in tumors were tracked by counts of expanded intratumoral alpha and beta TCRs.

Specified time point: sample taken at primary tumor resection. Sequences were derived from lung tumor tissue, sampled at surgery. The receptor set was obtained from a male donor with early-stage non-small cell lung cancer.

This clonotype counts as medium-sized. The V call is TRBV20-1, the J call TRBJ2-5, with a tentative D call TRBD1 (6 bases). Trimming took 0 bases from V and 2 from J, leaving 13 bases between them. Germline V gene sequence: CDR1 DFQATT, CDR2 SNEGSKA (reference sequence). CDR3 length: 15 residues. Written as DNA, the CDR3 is TGCAGTGCTAGAGATCCAGGCAGGGGACAAGAGACCCAGTACTTC. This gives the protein CSARDPGRGQETQYF.

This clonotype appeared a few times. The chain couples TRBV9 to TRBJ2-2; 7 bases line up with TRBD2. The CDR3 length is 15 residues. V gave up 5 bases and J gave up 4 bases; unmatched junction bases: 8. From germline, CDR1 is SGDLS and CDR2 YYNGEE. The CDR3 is CASSPGTTTTGELFF. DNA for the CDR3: TGTGCCAGCAGTCCCGGGACTACGACCACCGGGGAGCTGTTTTTT.

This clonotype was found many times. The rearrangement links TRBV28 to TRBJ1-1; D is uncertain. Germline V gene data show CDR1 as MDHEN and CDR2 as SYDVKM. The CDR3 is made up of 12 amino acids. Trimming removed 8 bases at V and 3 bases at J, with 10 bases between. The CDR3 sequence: CASSSRYTEAFF. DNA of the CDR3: TGTGCCAGCTCCTCCCGGTACACTGAAGCTTTCTTT. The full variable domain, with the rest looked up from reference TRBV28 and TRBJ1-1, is DVKVTQSSRYLVKRTGEKVFLECVQDMDHENMFWYRQDPGLGLRLIYFSYDVKMKEKGDIPEGYSVSREKKERFSLILESASTNQTSMYLCASSSRYTEAFFGQGTRLTVV.

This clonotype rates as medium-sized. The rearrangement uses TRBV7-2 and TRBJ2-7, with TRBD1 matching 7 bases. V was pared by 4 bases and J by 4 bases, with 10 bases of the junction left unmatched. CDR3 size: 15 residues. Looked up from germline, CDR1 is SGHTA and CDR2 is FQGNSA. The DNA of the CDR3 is TGTGCCAGCAGCTCGCGGACAGGTAAAAGATACGAGCAGTACTTC. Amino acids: CASSSRTGKRYEQYF. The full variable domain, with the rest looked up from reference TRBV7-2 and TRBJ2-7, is GAGVSQSPSNKVTEKGKDVELRCDPISGHTALYWYRQSLGQGLEFLIYFQGNSAPDKSGLPSDRFSAERTGGSVSTLTIQRTQQEDSAVYLCASSSRTGKRYEQYFGPGTRLTVT.

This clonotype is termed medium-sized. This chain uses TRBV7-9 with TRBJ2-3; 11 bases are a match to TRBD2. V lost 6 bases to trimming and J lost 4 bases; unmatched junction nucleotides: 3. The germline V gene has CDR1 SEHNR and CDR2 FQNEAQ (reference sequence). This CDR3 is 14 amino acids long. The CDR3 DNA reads TGTGCCAGCAGGACGACTAGCGGGGCAGATACGCAGTATTTT. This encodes CASRTTSGADTQYF.

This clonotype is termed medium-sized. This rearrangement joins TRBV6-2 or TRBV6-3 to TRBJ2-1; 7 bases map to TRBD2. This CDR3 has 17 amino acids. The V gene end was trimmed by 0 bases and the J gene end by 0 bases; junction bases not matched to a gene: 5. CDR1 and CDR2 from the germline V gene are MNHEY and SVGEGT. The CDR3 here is CASSYSSAGSSYNEQFF. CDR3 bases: TGTGCCAGCAGTTACTCTTCAGCGGGGAGCTCCTACAATGAGCAGTTCTTC.

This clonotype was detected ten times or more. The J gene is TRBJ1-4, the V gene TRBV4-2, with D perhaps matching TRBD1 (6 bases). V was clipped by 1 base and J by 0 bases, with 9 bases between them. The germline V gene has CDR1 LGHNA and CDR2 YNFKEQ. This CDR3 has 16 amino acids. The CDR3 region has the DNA TGTGCCAGCAGCCAAGCAGGGGCGGCAACTAATGAAAAACTGTTTTTT. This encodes CASSQAGAATNEKLFF.

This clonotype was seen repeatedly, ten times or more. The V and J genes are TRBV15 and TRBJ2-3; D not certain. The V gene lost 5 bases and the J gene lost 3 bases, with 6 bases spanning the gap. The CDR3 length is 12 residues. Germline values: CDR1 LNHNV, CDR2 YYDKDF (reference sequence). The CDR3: CATSVSTDTQYF. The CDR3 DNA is TGTGCCACCAGCGTTAGTACAGATACGCAGTATTTT.

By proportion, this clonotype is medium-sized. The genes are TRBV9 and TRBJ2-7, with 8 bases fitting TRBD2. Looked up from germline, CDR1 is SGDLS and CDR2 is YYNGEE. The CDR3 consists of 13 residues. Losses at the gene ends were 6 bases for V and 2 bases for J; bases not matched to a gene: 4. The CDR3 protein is CASNSGGPYEQYF. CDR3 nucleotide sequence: TGTGCCAGCAACTCGGGGGGGCCCTACGAGCAGTACTTC.

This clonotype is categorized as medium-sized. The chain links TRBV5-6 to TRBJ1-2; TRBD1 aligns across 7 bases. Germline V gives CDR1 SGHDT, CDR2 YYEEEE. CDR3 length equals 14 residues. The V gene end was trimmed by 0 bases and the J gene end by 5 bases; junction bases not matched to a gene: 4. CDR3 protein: CASSLVSGGYGYTF. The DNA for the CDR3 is TGTGCCAGCAGCTTGGTCTCAGGGGGTTATGGCTACACCTTC.

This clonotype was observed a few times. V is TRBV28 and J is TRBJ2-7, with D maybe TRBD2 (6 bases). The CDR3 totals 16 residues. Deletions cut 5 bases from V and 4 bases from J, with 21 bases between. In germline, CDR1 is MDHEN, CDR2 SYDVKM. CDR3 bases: TGTGCCAGCAGTATTTCGGAGGGGCTAAGGATTTACGAGCAGTACTTC. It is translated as CASSISEGLRIYEQYF.

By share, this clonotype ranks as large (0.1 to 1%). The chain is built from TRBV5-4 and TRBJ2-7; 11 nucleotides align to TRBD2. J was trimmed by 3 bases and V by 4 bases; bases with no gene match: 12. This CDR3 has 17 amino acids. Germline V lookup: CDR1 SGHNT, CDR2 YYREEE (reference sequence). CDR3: CASSEKLLAGDYYEQYF. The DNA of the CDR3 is TGTGCCAGCAGCGAAAAACTACTAGCGGGAGATTACTACGAGCAGTACTTC. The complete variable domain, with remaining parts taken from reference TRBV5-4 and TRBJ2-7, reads ETGVTQSPTHLIKTRGQQVTLRCSSQSGHNTVSWYQQALGQGPQFIFQYYREEENGRGNFPPRFSGLQFPNYSSELNVNALELDDSALYLCASSEKLLAGDYYEQYFGPGTRLTVT.

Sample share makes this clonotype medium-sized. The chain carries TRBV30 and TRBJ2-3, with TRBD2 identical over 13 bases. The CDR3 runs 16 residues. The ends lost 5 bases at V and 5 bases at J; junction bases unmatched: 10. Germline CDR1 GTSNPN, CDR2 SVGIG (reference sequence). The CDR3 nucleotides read TGTGCCTGGGAGGGTGCTCGGACTAGCGGGGGAGATACGCAGTATTTT. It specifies CAWEGARTSGGDTQYF.

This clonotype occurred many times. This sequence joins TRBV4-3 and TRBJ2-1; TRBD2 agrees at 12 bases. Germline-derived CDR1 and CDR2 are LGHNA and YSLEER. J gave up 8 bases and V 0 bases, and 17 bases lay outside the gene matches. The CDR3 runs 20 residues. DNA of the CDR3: TGCGCCAGCAGCCAAGATTGGGCTAGCGGGAGGGGTTCTAGAATCGATGAGCAGTTCTTC. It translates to CASSQDWASGRGSRIDEQFF.

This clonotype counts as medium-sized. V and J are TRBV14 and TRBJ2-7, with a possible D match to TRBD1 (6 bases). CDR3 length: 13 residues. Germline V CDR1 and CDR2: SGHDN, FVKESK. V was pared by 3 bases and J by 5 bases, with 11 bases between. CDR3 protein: CASSQIAGDEQYF. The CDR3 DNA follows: TGTGCCAGCAGCCAGATTGCAGGGGACGAGCAGTACTTC.

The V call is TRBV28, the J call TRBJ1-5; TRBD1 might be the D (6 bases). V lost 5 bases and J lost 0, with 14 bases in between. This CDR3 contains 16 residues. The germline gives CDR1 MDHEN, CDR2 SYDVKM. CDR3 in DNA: TGTGCCAGCAGTATCCGGGACATTATTAGCAATCAGCCCCAGCATTTT. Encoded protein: CASSIRDIISNQPQHF.